These T cell receptor beta chains were read from a single sample in a study of T cell responses to AZD1222 COVID-19 vaccine. Assay used: immunoSEQ multiplex PCR; TCRdb lists only in-frame clones, some missing. The table shows 150,000 to 160,000 clones, with roughly nine tenths occurring only once. The input for sequencing was peripheral blood, taken on day 0 of AZD1222 vaccination. These TCRs come from an adult in good health. Each CDR3 is given with its conserved first and last residue. The order of the fields is V gene, J gene, clone size, CDR3 protein. Some rows mark clone size as missing; the rest say once, few, many or name a class of expanded clone.

V gene: TRBV5-1
J gene: TRBJ2-7
clone size: -
CDR3 protein: CASSLTGGYEQYF

V gene: TRBV19
J gene: TRBJ1-1
clone size: -
CDR3 protein: CASSRQGLGTEAFF

V gene: TRBV7-3
J gene: TRBJ1-2
clone size: once
CDR3 protein: CASSLNPGSYGYTF

V gene: TRBV30
J gene: TRBJ1-6
clone size: -
CDR3 protein: CAWSGQGFNSPLHF

V gene: TRBV7-9
J gene: TRBJ2-1
clone size: -
CDR3 protein: CASSLARRQVDEQFF

V gene: TRBV27
J gene: TRBJ1-1
clone size: -
CDR3 protein: CASSFRPPKGLNTEAFF

V gene: TRBV30
J gene: TRBJ1-1
clone size: few
CDR3 protein: CAWRWGRTEAFF

V gene: TRBV30
J gene: TRBJ1-3
clone size: -
CDR3 protein: CAQAEGGNTIYF

V gene: TRBV15
J gene: TRBJ2-2
clone size: -
CDR3 protein: CATRGGTGNTGELFF

V gene: TRBV10-1
J gene: TRBJ1-6
clone size: -
CDR3 protein: CASSDTQPGPLSSYNSPLHF

V gene: TRBV28
J gene: TRBJ1-2
clone size: -
CDR3 protein: CASSLSPGVPYGYTF

V gene: TRBV27
J gene: TRBJ2-2
clone size: -
CDR3 protein: CASSFSPAPANTGELFF

V gene: TRBV6-1
J gene: TRBJ1-5
clone size: -
CDR3 protein: CASSEGGTNQPQHF

V gene: TRBV27
J gene: TRBJ2-1
clone size: -
CDR3 protein: CASRTKGWPGNEQFF

V gene: TRBV27
J gene: TRBJ2-7
clone size: -
CDR3 protein: CASSYRGSRNEQYF

V gene: TRBV7-6
J gene: TRBJ2-5
clone size: -
CDR3 protein: CASSLAVGIQETQYF

V gene: TRBV15
J gene: TRBJ1-1
clone size: -
CDR3 protein: CATSRVPEGRTEAFF

V gene: TRBV19
J gene: TRBJ2-2
clone size: -
CDR3 protein: CASSIAGATGELFF

V gene: TRBV5-1
J gene: TRBJ2-7
clone size: few
CDR3 protein: CASSLGDQTGWNEQYF

V gene: TRBV2
J gene: TRBJ1-2
clone size: -
CDR3 protein: CASSEVREVGYGYTF

V gene: TRBV6-4
J gene: TRBJ2-3
clone size: -
CDR3 protein: CASSDGSTDTQYF

V gene: TRBV7-8
J gene: TRBJ1-1
clone size: -
CDR3 protein: CASSPFVGIEAFF

V gene: TRBV7-8
J gene: TRBJ2-7
clone size: -
CDR3 protein: CASSSGVTYEQYF

V gene: TRBV6-5
J gene: TRBJ2-1
clone size: -
CDR3 protein: CASSYSRRDNEQFF

V gene: TRBV4-3
J gene: TRBJ2-1
clone size: -
CDR3 protein: CASSQDSPSHSYNEQFF

V gene: TRBV27
J gene: TRBJ1-4
clone size: -
CDR3 protein: CASSLDIRGQGEKLFF

V gene: TRBV19
J gene: TRBJ2-1
clone size: -
CDR3 protein: CASSLDSPYNEQFF

V gene: TRBV18
J gene: TRBJ1-5
clone size: -
CDR3 protein: CASSPWTGINQPQHF

V gene: TRBV7-9
J gene: TRBJ1-1
clone size: few
CDR3 protein: CASSLATGITEAFF

V gene: TRBV5-4
J gene: TRBJ1-1
clone size: -
CDR3 protein: CASSGDDRTFTEAFF

V gene: TRBV6-5
J gene: TRBJ2-7
clone size: once
CDR3 protein: CASRRDYEQYF

V gene: TRBV12-2
J gene: TRBJ2-1
clone size: -
CDR3 protein: CASRLSETAGGRGGNNEQFF

V gene: TRBV6-4
J gene: TRBJ1-5
clone size: -
CDR3 protein: CARTGVGNQPQHF

V gene: TRBV29-1
J gene: TRBJ1-2
clone size: -
CDR3 protein: CSADGGYGYTF

V gene: TRBV5-4
J gene: TRBJ1-2
clone size: once
CDR3 protein: CASSLERINYGYTF

V gene: TRBV27
J gene: TRBJ1-3
clone size: -
CDR3 protein: CASRNGDSSGNTIYF

V gene: TRBV6-5
J gene: TRBJ1-1
clone size: once
CDR3 protein: CASSQTPRGTEAFF